This passage covers 24 T cell receptor beta chains from one sample sequenced in a study of beta chain features in type 1 diabetes. Reverse transcription of all isolated RNA meant that expressed TCRB transcripts were sequenced. Measured with immunoSEQ multiplex PCR; TCRdb has only the in-frame clones, and not every one. Of about 340,000 clones listed, 6.5% to 10% were seen once; the top ten hold less than 0.5%. Sequences were obtained from central memory CD4+ T cells from blood. The receptors were gathered from a woman under 30 in good health.

The J gene is TRBJ2-1, the V gene TRBV27, with 7 bases matching TRBD2. V lost 5 bases to trimming and J lost 3 bases; unmatched junction nucleotides: 10. Germline CDR1 reads MNHEY; CDR2 reads SMNVEV (reference sequence). This CDR3 comprises 16 residues. The CDR3 sequence is CASSPRRASGYNEQFF. The CDR3 DNA follows: TGTGCCAGCAGTCCCCGCCGGGCTAGCGGCTACAATGAGCAGTTCTTC.

This chain uses TRBV7-3 with TRBJ2-1, with TRBD2 identical over 9 bases. There are 16 residues in the CDR3. V gave up 1 base and J gave up 7 bases; unmatched junction bases: 8. The V gene's germline CDR1 is SGHTA and CDR2 FQGTGA. The CDR3 sequence is CASSLMGGLAGNEQFF. CDR3 DNA: TGTGCCAGCAGCTTAATGGGAGGCCTAGCGGGAAATGAGCAGTTCTTC.

The chain links TRBV6-5 to TRBJ2-2, with D tentatively TRBD1 (5 bases). V lost 4 bases and J lost 6, with 15 bases in between. The CDR3 totals 15 residues. CDR1 and CDR2 from the germline V gene are MNHEY and SVGAGI. The CDR3 DNA reads TGTGCCAGCAGTTCCCCGCGAGAAGGGGCCGGGGAGCTGTTTTTT. It yields the protein CASSSPREGAGELFF.

There are a few counts of this clone. The same CDR3 arises from other DNA sequences in this sample as well. The chain joins TRBV20-1 to TRBJ2-7; 9 bases are shared with TRBD1. Germline-derived CDR1 and CDR2 are DFQATT and SNEGSKA (reference sequence). This CDR3 is 11 amino acids long. V shed 8 bases and J 5 bases; nucleotides not matched to a gene: 4. The CDR3 here is CSPGQGNEQYF. CDR3 nucleotide sequence: TGCAGTCCGGGACAGGGTAACGAGCAGTACTTC.

In its sample, this clone was seen a few times. V is TRBV27 and J is TRBJ2-1, with D unclear. CDR1 is MNHEY and CDR2 is SMNVEV in the germline V gene (reference sequence). The CDR3 runs 12 residues. V lost 8 bases, J lost 0 bases, and 5 bases lay in between. CDR3 region: CASRRSYNEQFF. CDR3 nucleotide sequence: TGTGCCAGCCGACGCTCCTACAATGAGCAGTTCTTC.

This clone was observed a few times. V usage is TRBV7-9 and J usage is TRBJ1-2; D is ambiguous. The CDR3 length is 17 residues. Trimming removed 2 bases from V and 1 base from J, with 17 bases in between. The germline CDR1 and CDR2 sequences are SEHNR and FQNEAQ (reference sequence). The CDR3 protein is CASSLFPPNLFNYGYTF. DNA of the CDR3: TGTGCCAGCAGCTTATTTCCCCCGAACCTTTTTAACTATGGCTACACCTTC. The full variable domain, rest sourced from reference TRBV7-9 and TRBJ1-2, is DTGVSQNPRHKITKRGQNVTFRCDPISEHNRLYWYRQTLGQGPEFLTYFQNEAQLEKSRLLSDRFSAERPKGSFSTLEIQRTEQGDSAMYLCASSLFPPNLFNYGYTFGSGTRLTVV.

This clone was seen at least ten times. The gene calls are TRBV5-4 and TRBJ2-1, with 8 positions matching TRBD2. The CDR3 covers 16 residues. Germline CDR1 SGHNT, CDR2 YYREEE (reference sequence). The V segment lost 4 bases and the J segment 6 bases; nucleotides outside the gene matches: 12. CDR3 residues: CASSISGTSYGNEQFF. CDR3 nucleotides: TGTGCCAGCAGCATATCCGGGACTAGTTATGGCAATGAGCAGTTCTTC.

This clone has more than one count but fewer than ten. This sequence joins TRBV13 and TRBJ2-7, with D possibly TRBD2 on 5 matching bases. Trimming pared 2 bases from V and 4 bases from J, leaving 21 bases between. This CDR3 is 17 amino acids long. CDR1 and CDR2 from the germline V gene are PRHDT and FYEKMQ (reference sequence). In DNA, the CDR3 is TGTGCCAGCAGCTTAATGCTAGCCTATCCGAAGGATTACGAGCAGTACTTC. This gives the protein CASSLMLAYPKDYEQYF.

The CDR3 loop reads CASSSSGAKETQYF. Here the CDR3 DNA reads TGTGCCAGCAGCTCATCCGGGGCCAAGGAGACCCAGTACTTC. The chain has TRBV7-2 and TRBJ2-5; either TRBD1 or TRBD2 may supply D (5 bases each). V dropped 4 bases and J dropped 5 bases, with 14 bases sitting between them. The CDR3 length is 14 residues. Germline CDR1 SGHTA, CDR2 FQGNSA.

This clone was found a few times. CDR3 nucleotides: TGTGCCAGCAGTTACCCCCCGGCACCAAGCTATGGCTACACCTTC. It translates to CASSYPPAPSYGYTF. The chain combines TRBV6-5 with TRBJ1-2; D call uncertain. Trimming took off 2 bases at V and 4 bases at J, with 14 bases between the two ends. Germline-derived CDR1 and CDR2 are MNHEY and SVGAGI. The CDR3 runs to 15 residues.

This clone occurred many times. The chain is built from TRBV28 and TRBJ2-7, with 12 bases lining up with TRBD2. V gave up 2 bases and J gave up 3 bases; unmatched junction bases: 2. CDR3 length: 15 residues. Germline V gives CDR1 MDHEN, CDR2 SYDVKM. CDR3 region: CASSLPTSGSYEQYF. The CDR3 DNA is TGTGCCAGCAGTTTACCGACTAGCGGGAGCTACGAGCAGTACTTC.

This clone was recorded only once. The rearrangement uses TRBV5-4 and TRBJ2-2; TRBD1 or TRBD2 may be the D gene (6 bases each). The CDR3 sequence is 16 residues long. V lost 2 bases and J 4 bases, leaving 15 bases between the germline ends. The germline CDR1 and CDR2 sequences are SGHNT and YYREEE (reference sequence). CDR3 in DNA: TGTGCCAGCAGCTTATTCGGGGGCGCGGGCACCGGGGAGCTGTTTTTT. Its translation is CASSLFGGAGTGELFF.

The rearrangement uses TRBV7-8 and TRBJ2-7; 10 nucleotides match TRBD1. The CDR3 covers 14 residues. V shed 3 bases, J shed 4 bases, and the junction held 3 bases outside the gene matches. From germline, CDR1 is SGHVS and CDR2 FQNEAQ. This CDR3 is CASSFGTGVYEQYF. The CDR3 bases are TGTGCCAGCAGCTTCGGGACAGGGGTGTACGAGCAGTACTTC.

The chain links TRBV19 to TRBJ2-6, with D tentatively TRBD1 (6 bases). Deletions cut 4 bases from V and 4 bases from J, with 14 bases between. This CDR3 region has 16 residues. CDR1 and CDR2 from the germline V gene are LNHDA and SQIVND (reference sequence). CDR3 nucleotides: TGTGCCAGTAGTAGGGGGCAACGAAAAGGGGCCAACGTCCTGACTTTC. Translating it yields CASSRGQRKGANVLTF.

CDR3 loop: CSASQGSEAFF. The CDR3 DNA sequence: TGCAGTGCTAGCCAGGGAAGTGAAGCTTTCTTT. The chain is built from TRBV20-1 and TRBJ1-1; tentatively, D is TRBD1 (5 bases). Between the trimmed V and J ends, which lost 3 bases and 7 bases, there was a span of 9 bases. The length of the CDR3 is 11 residues. CDR1 DFQATT and CDR2 SNEGSKA come from the germline V gene (reference sequence).

At least ten counts were recorded for this clone. This rearrangement joins TRBV6-6 to TRBJ2-7; D remains ambiguous. V dropped 9 bases and J dropped 4 bases, with 10 bases sitting between them. Germline values: CDR1 MNHNY, CDR2 SVGAGI (reference sequence). The CDR3 consists of 11 residues. This CDR3 reads CASRAVYEQYF. The DNA of the CDR3 is TGTGCCAGTAGGGCAGTGTACGAGCAGTACTTC.

This clone occurred a few times. This chain connects TRBV4-3 to TRBJ2-2; 7 positions match TRBD2. CDR1 LGHNA and CDR2 YSLEER come from the germline V gene. V lost 5 bases and J lost 4; bases outside the gene matches: 10. There are 16 residues in the CDR3. The DNA for the CDR3 is TGCGCCAGCAGCTACCGGGACTACGACTCCACCGGGGAGCTGTTTTTT. Protein: CASSYRDYDSTGELFF.

This clone showed up just a few times. V and J are TRBV6-1 and TRBJ2-2; unclear D gene. The CDR3 is 11 residues long. Germline V gene data show CDR1 as MNHNS and CDR2 as SASEGT. Trimming shortened V by 6 bases and J by 4 bases, and 3 bases separated the two germline ends. This chain's CDR3 is CASSITGELFF. For the CDR3, the DNA is TGTGCCAGCAGCATCACCGGGGAGCTGTTTTTT.

This clone was picked up many times. V is TRBV14 and J is TRBJ2-1; no firm D call. V lost 4 bases, J lost 3 bases, and 7 bases lay in between. The CDR3 is 13 residues long. Germline V gene lookup returns CDR1 SGHDN and CDR2 FVKESK. The CDR3 sequence: CASSPYYYNEQFF. In nucleotides, the CDR3 is TGTGCCAGCAGCCCATACTACTACAATGAGCAGTTCTTC.

This clone was found a few times. The same CDR3 can be traced to other DNA sequences in this sample. The CDR3, as DNA: TGCAGCGTTGGACAGGAATATGGCTACACCTTC. As protein: CSVGQEYGYTF. This sequence joins TRBV29-1 and TRBJ1-2; D possibly corresponds to TRBD1 (6 bases). V shed 4 bases and J shed 5 bases, with 8 bases lying between them. The germline V gene encodes CDR1 SQVTM and CDR2 ANQGSEA. This CDR3 is 11 amino acids long.

The chain recombines TRBV18 with TRBJ1-4; 9 bases match TRBD1. J gave up 8 bases and V 6 bases, and 10 bases lay outside the gene matches. This CDR3 is built from 15 residues. In germline, CDR1 is KGHSH, CDR2 LQKENI. This CDR3 is CASSPRTGVEEKLFF. CDR3 nucleotides: TGTGCCAGCTCGCCGAGGACAGGGGTAGAGGAAAAACTGTTTTTT.

This clone occurred a few times. The genes are TRBV18 and TRBJ2-7, with TRBD2 identical over 11 bases. This CDR3 contains 16 residues. Germline V CDR1 and CDR2: KGHSH, LQKENI. With 4 bases clipped from V and 1 base from J, the junction kept 6 bases outside the gene matches. The CDR3 sequence: CASSLAGTSGSYEQYF. The CDR3 DNA reads TGTGCCAGCTCACTCGCCGGGACTAGCGGTTCCTACGAGCAGTACTTC.

Only a few counts were recorded for this clone. Additional DNA sequences in this sample encode the identical CDR3. V and J are TRBV5-1 and TRBJ2-3; the D gene is possibly TRBD1 (5 bases). Per the germline V gene, CDR1 is SGHRS and CDR2 is YFSETQ. The CDR3 extends over 13 amino acids. Trimming stripped 0 bases from V and 8 bases from J, with 10 bases between. The CDR3 region is CASSLEGAGTQYF. As DNA, the CDR3 is TGCGCCAGCAGCTTGGAAGGGGCAGGTACGCAGTATTTT.

This clone occurred many times. V usage is TRBV10-3 and J usage is TRBJ2-1; TRBD2 aligns across 7 bases. The CDR3 loop spans 15 amino acids. V trimming: 6 bases; J trimming: 0 bases; junction bases outside the gene matches: 5. CDR1 is ENHRY, CDR2 SYGVKD, per germline. DNA of the CDR3: TGTGCCATCAGCGTGGGGGGGGACTCCTACAATGAGCAGTTCTTC. It codes for CAISVGGDSYNEQFF.